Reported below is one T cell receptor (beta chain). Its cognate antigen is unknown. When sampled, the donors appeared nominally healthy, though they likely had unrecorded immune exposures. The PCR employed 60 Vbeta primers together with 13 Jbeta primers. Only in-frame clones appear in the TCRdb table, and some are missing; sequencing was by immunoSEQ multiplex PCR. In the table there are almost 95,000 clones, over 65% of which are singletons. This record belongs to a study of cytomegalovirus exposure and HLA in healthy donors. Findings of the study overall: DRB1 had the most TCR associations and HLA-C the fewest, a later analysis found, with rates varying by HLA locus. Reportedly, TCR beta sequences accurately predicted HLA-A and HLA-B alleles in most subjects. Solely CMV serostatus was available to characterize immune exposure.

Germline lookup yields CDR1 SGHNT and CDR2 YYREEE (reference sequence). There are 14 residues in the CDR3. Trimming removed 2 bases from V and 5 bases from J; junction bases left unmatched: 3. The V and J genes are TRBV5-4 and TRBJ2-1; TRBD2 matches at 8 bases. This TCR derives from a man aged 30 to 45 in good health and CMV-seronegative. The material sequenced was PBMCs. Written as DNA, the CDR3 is TGTGCCAGCAGCTTACTAGCGGAAGACAATGAGCAGTTCTTC. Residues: CASSLLAEDNEQFF. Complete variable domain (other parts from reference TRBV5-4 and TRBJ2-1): ETGVTQSPTHLIKTRGQQVTLRCSSQSGHNTVSWYQQALGQGPQFIFQYYREEENGRGNFPPRFSGLQFPNYSSELNVNALELDDSALYLCASSLLAEDNEQFFGPGTRLTVL.